This T cell receptor beta chain originates from a study of T cell changes during pregnancy in multiple sclerosis. The V gene's germline CDR1 is SGHTS and CDR2 YDEGEE. The CDR3 consists of 14 residues. V dropped 4 bases and J dropped 3; count of bases not matched to a gene: 5. The protocol was immunoSEQ multiplex PCR, while the TCRdb copy is restricted to in-frame clones and leaves out a portion. The sample contains over 50,000 clones, roughly 86% of which appear only once. The source is a female donor with multiple sclerosis, enrolled in a pregnancy study. Sequencing was performed on peripheral blood, taken in the first trimester of pregnancy. The chain combines TRBV5-8 with TRBJ2-3, with 7 bases lining up with TRBD1. CDR3 residues: CASSLGQLTDTQYF. For the CDR3, the DNA is TGTGCCAGCAGCCTGGGACAGCTAACAGATACGCAGTATTTT.